The entry that follows covers one T cell receptor beta chain sequence. Per-base qualities were not stored, and no clone one base away is much larger. The treatment or condition label, as the study defines it: live attenuated yellow fever vaccine strain. A standard Ficoll-Paque protocol was used to isolate PBMCs from peripheral blood. Epitope-specific CD8 T cells were sorted using a dextramer loaded with the yellow fever NS4B epitope peptide, with anti-CD3 and anti-CD8 staining. RNA was extracted with TriZol from bulk PBMCs, CD4 and CD8 fractions, and dextramer-positive and dextramer-negative fractions. This record belongs to a study of T cells after yellow fever vaccination (dated by TCRdb to the late 2010s). For the wider study: Libraries from fractions with low cell numbers were prepared with the SMART-Seq v4 Ultra Low Input RNA kit. Two healthy male donors, one aged 18 to 30 and one aged 30 to 40 years, were included in the cohort. Blood was collected at multiple timepoints before and after primary and secondary immunization, and bulk PBMC replicates and cell subsets were isolated. Bulk TCR alpha and beta repertoires were sequenced longitudinally to track T-cell clones before and after primary and booster YFV17D yellow fever vaccination. Study-wide conclusions, independent of this receptor: After the booster, most clones that had expanded after primary vaccination were detected again (roughly 95% of CD4 and roughly 86% of CD8), suggesting broad maintenance of memory. The secondary T-cell response was weaker than the primary response but faster, peaking on day 5 instead of day 15. The study included only two donors, which limits how far the findings can be generalized. FACS-sorted repertoires could contain abundant contaminating clonotypes from the bulk population, so computational filtering was required. A small fraction of clonotypes appeared in both the CD4 and CD8 compartments, likely as a result of convergent recombination.

TCR cDNA was synthesized by 5'RACE template switching, through which a universal primer site and unique molecular identifiers were introduced. Priming for cDNA synthesis came from both the TCR alpha and TCR beta constant segments. Libraries were amplified in two PCR steps, with sample barcodes and sequencing adapters added in the second step. Sequencing of libraries was performed on Illumina HiSeq 2500 (2x100 bp) or NovaSeq (2x150 bp). In the source study's methods: MIGEC was used to demultiplex reads and collapse the reads into UMI consensus sequences, and MiXCR was used for V(D)J alignment. Vaccine-responding clonotypes were identified with edgeR using replicate PBMC samples, with FDR below 0.01 and a log2 fold change above 5 up to day 15 being required. Bulk clonotypes were assigned CD4 or CD8 identity according to which sequenced CD4 or CD8 repertoire held them at higher abundance. Clonotypes enriched at least 10-fold in dextramer-positive versus dextramer-negative fractions were classed as NS4B-specific, and CD4-biased clonotypes were left out. The raw public data were reprocessed by TCRdb itself: fastp quality trimming at Q25, MiXCR clonotype calling, in-frame beta chains only. Identical CDR3 protein sequences are pooled into one entry, listed with their most common genes and DNA. The V and J calls follow TCRdb's processing rather than the paper's. This sample has about 52,000 distinct CDR3 sequences in its table, and approximately 7% of those were observed once. The ten most abundant clones make up roughly 26% of the sample.

The clonotype originates from a man between 18 and 29 years old who received the YFV17D yellow fever vaccine. The sequencing used CD8+ T cells not binding an NS4B(214-222) dextramer, sorted from PBMCs, collected approximately 40 days after the first yellow fever vaccination. Explained via the paper, the cell subset or site label denotes: NS4B epitope dextramer-negative CD8 T cells.

Read as DNA, the sequence is TGTGCCAGCAGCCACCAAGGACTAGCGGGGAACCAAGAGACCCAGTACTTC. Translated, this is CASSHQGLAGNQETQYF. The sequence is built from TRBV12-3 or TRBV12-4 and TRBJ2-5; 12 junctional bases match TRBD2. Here V drops 6 bases and J drops 0 bases, and the junction holds 8 bases not matched to any gene. The CDR3 runs 17 residues from the cysteine to the phenylalanine. The kept DNA is CDR3 alone, 51 bases in frame from the first base.